A single sample is the source of the 32 T cell receptor beta chains below, sequenced in a study of blood T cell repertoires in COVID-19. Using immunoSEQ multiplex PCR, the repertoire was profiled, and TCRdb retains in-frame clones only, with some absent. The repertoire holds tens of thousands of clones, with roughly 80% as singletons. The specimen was peripheral blood. These receptors were obtained from an older man with active or convalescent COVID-19.

This chain joins TRBV20-1 and TRBJ2-3, with 7 bases aligning to TRBD2. J gave up 3 bases and V 3 bases, and 9 bases lay outside the gene matches. There are 15 residues in the CDR3. Germline loops: CDR1 DFQATT, CDR2 SNEGSKA (reference sequence). The CDR3 coding sequence is TGCAGTGCTAGTCTTGGCGGGGGAACTACAGATACGCAGTATTTT. This sequence encodes CSASLGGGTTDTQYF.

The chain is built from TRBV27 and TRBJ2-1; D unclear. This CDR3 comprises 11 residues. Germline CDR1 reads MNHEY; CDR2 reads SMNVEV (reference sequence). V was shortened by 4 bases and J by 9 bases, with 7 bases between the two germline ends. CDR3 protein: CASSSRVEQFF. DNA of the CDR3: TGTGCCAGCAGTTCGCGCGTTGAGCAGTTCTTC.

The chain carries TRBV10-1 and TRBJ2-5; TRBD1 aligns across 7 bases. Germline CDR1 reads WNHNN; CDR2 reads SYGVQD (reference sequence). V shed 2 bases and J 3 bases; nucleotides not matched to a gene: 12. The CDR3 has 17 residues. The CDR3: CASSERGTGESKETQYF. CDR3 nucleotides: TGCGCCAGCAGTGAGAGAGGAACAGGGGAAAGTAAAGAGACCCAGTACTTC.

This clone was counted between two and nine times. The rearrangement uses TRBV7-9 and TRBJ1-5; 7 nucleotides agree with TRBD1. CDR3 size: 14 residues. The V and J ends lost 6 bases and 5 bases, in that order; junction bases with no gene match: 7. CDR1 SEHNR and CDR2 FQNEAQ come from the germline V gene (reference sequence). Written as DNA, the CDR3 is TGTGCCAGCAGGCCGGAGGGGGCCCATCAGCCCCAGCATTTT. It yields the protein CASRPEGAHQPQHF.

The chain uses TRBV5-1 and TRBJ2-5; unclear D gene. The germline V and J ends were trimmed by 5 bases and 0 bases, with 5 bases remaining between them. The CDR3 runs 12 residues. Germline V lookup: CDR1 SGHRS, CDR2 YFSETQ. This CDR3 is CASRQNQETQYF. In DNA, the CDR3 is TGCGCCAGCAGGCAGAACCAAGAGACCCAGTACTTC. Looking up the rest from reference TRBV5-1 and TRBJ2-5 gives the full variable domain: KAGVTQTPRYLIKTRGQQVTLSCSPISGHRSVSWYQQTPGQGLQFLFEYFSETQRNKGNFPGRFSGRQFSNSRSEMNVSTLELGDSALYLCASRQNQETQYFGPGTRLLVL.

The J gene is TRBJ1-5, the V gene TRBV28; D unclear. Trimming removed 7 bases at V and 4 bases at J, with 20 bases between. This CDR3 contains 16 residues. CDR1 MDHEN and CDR2 SYDVKM come from the germline V gene. The CDR3 loop is CASTPSGRKENQPQHF. CDR3 bases: TGTGCCAGCACCCCTAGCGGACGAAAGGAAAATCAGCCCCAGCATTTT.

This rearrangement joins TRBV29-1 to TRBJ1-5, with TRBD1 as a possible D gene (6 bases). The V end was cut by 6 bases, the J end by 5 bases, with 11 bases between. The CDR3 length is 12 residues. The germline gives CDR1 SQVTM, CDR2 ANQGSEA. CDR3 in amino acids: CSVWTADQPQHF. For the CDR3, the DNA is TGCAGCGTGTGGACAGCTGATCAGCCCCAGCATTTT.

The chain employs TRBV5-5 and TRBJ2-5; 7 bases fit TRBD1. The V gene end was trimmed by 4 bases and the J gene end by 4 bases; junction bases not matched to a gene: 16. This CDR3 region has 17 residues. Germline assignment: CDR1 SGHKS and CDR2 YYEKEE (reference sequence). The CDR3 sequence is CASSPEPGQRSRETQYF. In DNA, the CDR3 is TGTGCCAGCAGCCCGGAACCGGGACAGAGGTCGAGAGAGACCCAGTACTTC.

The chain employs TRBV20-1 and TRBJ2-4, with D perhaps matching TRBD2 (5 bases). The CDR3 length is 16 residues. Germline-derived CDR1 and CDR2 are DFQATT and SNEGSKA (reference sequence). V gave up 3 bases and J gave up 3 bases, with 18 bases separating them. This CDR3 reads CSASPPRDLVKNIQYF. The CDR3 bases are TGCAGTGCTAGTCCTCCCCGGGATCTCGTCAAAAACATTCAGTACTTC.

This clone was recorded only once. V and J are TRBV4-3 and TRBJ1-6; 9 nucleotides align to TRBD1. The J segment lost 10 bases and the V segment lost 4 bases, leaving 23 bases of the junction unmatched. Looked up from germline, CDR1 is LGHNA and CDR2 is YSLEER. The CDR3 runs to 20 residues. CDR3 sequence reads: CASSPTIRDREVWVGSPLHF. The CDR3 nucleotides read TGCGCCAGCAGCCCCACCATCCGGGACAGGGAAGTTTGGGTTGGATCACCCCTCCACTTT.

In this sample, this clone turned up a few times. The V call is TRBV29-1, the J call TRBJ1-2; the D gene is possibly TRBD1 (5 bases). This CDR3 comprises 15 residues. The V end was cut by 5 bases, the J end by 3 bases, with 19 bases between. Germline CDR1 and CDR2: SQVTM and ANQGSEA. This CDR3 is CSVSHVGRADYGYTF. Here the CDR3 DNA reads TGCAGCGTTTCTCACGTTGGCAGGGCGGACTATGGCTACACCTTC.

This clone was counted only a few times. The chain joins TRBV29-1 to TRBJ1-2, with TRBD1 matching over 7 bases. The germline V gene encodes CDR1 SQVTM and CDR2 ANQGSEA. CDR3 length: 13 residues. Trimming removed 4 bases from V and 7 bases from J; junction bases left unmatched: 9. The CDR3 DNA follows: TGCAGCGTTGGTCTGACAGGGTACGGTGGCTACACCTTC. Residues: CSVGLTGYGGYTF.

The count of this clone is one. V gene TRBV2 combines with J gene TRBJ1-2; D remains ambiguous. The V gene's germline CDR1 is SNHLY and CDR2 FYNNEI. This CDR3 has 11 residues. V dropped 7 bases and J dropped 1 base, with 4 bases sitting between them. The CDR3 DNA is TGTGCCAGCACCTTTAACTATGGCTACACCTTC. This translates into CASTFNYGYTF.

V and J are TRBV9 and TRBJ2-5; 11 nucleotides agree with TRBD1. The CDR3 is 16 residues long. Trimming cost V 0 bases and J 4 bases; bases outside gene matches: 5. The germline V gene has CDR1 SGDLS and CDR2 YYNGEE. The CDR3, as DNA: TGTGCCAGCAGCGTAGGGACAGGGGGCTTTCGAGAGACCCAGTACTTC. Its translation is CASSVGTGGFRETQYF. The whole variable domain, filled in from reference TRBV9 and TRBJ2-5, reads DSGVTQTPKHLITATGQRVTLRCSPRSGDLSVYWYQQSLDQGLQFLIQYYNGEERAKGNILERFSAQQFPDLHSELNLSSLELGDSALYFCASSVGTGGFRETQYFGPGTRLLVL.

The chain couples TRBV19 to TRBJ2-2; 8 nucleotides line up with TRBD2. J lost 1 base, V lost 5 bases, and 12 bases had no gene match. The CDR3 is 18 amino acids. CDR1 is LNHDA, CDR2 SQIVND, per germline (reference sequence). CDR3 bases: TGTGCCAGTAGTCACCGGGGGGGCAACCGGGTGAACACCGGGGAGCTGTTTTTT. It specifies CASSHRGGNRVNTGELFF.

The chain recombines TRBV14 with TRBJ1-2, with 7 bases identical to TRBD1. With 3 bases clipped from V and 3 bases from J, the junction kept 7 bases outside the gene matches. The germline V gene has CDR1 SGHDN and CDR2 FVKESK. The CDR3 runs 15 residues. DNA of the CDR3: TGTGCCAGCAGCCACACGACAGGGTGGGACTATGGCTACACCTTC. Translated: CASSHTTGWDYGYTF.

The V gene is TRBV6-5, the J gene TRBJ1-5; D unclear. The germline V gene encodes CDR1 MNHEY and CDR2 SVGAGI. V lost 4 bases, J lost 6 bases, and 10 bases lay in between. CDR3 length: 13 residues. CDR3 in amino acids: CASSWEGIQPQHF. The CDR3 region has the DNA TGTGCCAGCAGTTGGGAGGGTATTCAGCCCCAGCATTTT.

This clone was observed a single time. V is TRBV4-1 and J is TRBJ2-7; no clear D gene. Trimming took off 1 base at V and 4 bases at J, with 11 bases between the two ends. Germline V CDR1 and CDR2: MGHRA, YSYEKL. The CDR3 runs to 14 residues. CDR3 DNA: TGCGCCAGCAGCCAAGCTGGTTCCGCGTACGAGCAGTACTTC. This sequence encodes CASSQAGSAYEQYF.

The chain joins TRBV18 to TRBJ2-7, with D maybe TRBD2 (5 bases). The CDR3 is 14 amino acids. Germline V CDR1 and CDR2: KGHSH, LQKENI. Trimming took 6 bases from V and 2 from J, leaving 14 bases between them. CDR3 loop: CASSPSPGAYEQYF. CDR3 DNA: TGTGCCAGCTCCCCCTCCCCCGGGGCCTACGAGCAGTACTTC.

This chain connects TRBV3-1 (or the pseudogene TRBV3-2) to TRBJ2-1; D is perhaps TRBD2 (7 bases). Germline values: CDR1 LGHDT, CDR2 YNNKEL (reference sequence). Trimming removed 6 bases at V and 8 bases at J, with 14 bases between. CDR3 length equals 13 residues. This chain's CDR3 is CASRRGGGDEQFF. DNA of the CDR3: TGTGCCAGCAGAAGGGGAGGGGGAGATGAGCAGTTCTTC.

This chain's CDR3 is CASSEIGVGNQPQHF. In DNA form, the CDR3 reads TGTGCCAGCAGTGAAATCGGGGTTGGCAATCAGCCCCAGCATTTT. This chain uses TRBV2 with TRBJ1-5; D gene ambiguous. The CDR3 has 15 amino acids. The ends were cut back, 2 bases at V and 2 bases at J, with 10 bases in the middle. Germline values: CDR1 SNHLY, CDR2 FYNNEI. Full variable domain (outside the CDR3, taken from reference TRBV2 and TRBJ1-5): EPEVTQTPSHQVTQMGQEVILRCVPISNHLYFYWYRQILGQKVEFLVSFYNNEISEKSEIFDDQFSVERPDGSNFTLKIRSTKLEDSAMYFCASSEIGVGNQPQHFGDGTRLSIL.

The chain couples TRBV7-2 to TRBJ1-4; 9 positions match TRBD1. V gave up 5 bases and J gave up 11 bases; unmatched junction bases: 12. Looked up from germline, CDR1 is SGHTA and CDR2 is FQGNSA. The length of the CDR3 is 15 residues. This CDR3 is CASSATGGVPPKLFF. The DNA of the CDR3 is TGTGCCAGCAGCGCTACAGGGGGCGTGCCGCCCAAACTGTTTTTT.

This clone was picked up a small number of times. The J gene is TRBJ2-7, the V gene TRBV25-1, with D possibly TRBD1 on 5 matching bases. Germline V gene data show CDR1 as MGHDK and CDR2 as SYGVNS. Trimming stripped 9 bases from V and 3 bases from J, with 24 bases between. This CDR3 has 16 residues. DNA for the CDR3: TGTGCCAGGCAGAATACAGGTCGGTCCCCCTTCTACGAGCAGTACTTC. This translates into CARQNTGRSPFYEQYF.

V is TRBV14 and J is TRBJ1-1, with TRBD1 identical over 9 bases. V dropped 4 bases and J dropped 6; count of bases not matched to a gene: 6. There are 14 residues in the CDR3. In germline, CDR1 is SGHDN, CDR2 FVKESK. The CDR3: CASSPLQGAAEAFF. The CDR3, as DNA: TGTGCCAGCAGCCCTTTACAGGGGGCGGCTGAAGCTTTCTTT. The full variable domain, in which reference TRBV14 and TRBJ1-1 provide the parts outside the CDR3, is EAGVTQFPSHSVIEKGQTVTLRCDPISGHDNLYWYRRVMGKEIKFLLHFVKESKQDESGMPNNRFLAERTGGTYSTLKVQPAELEDSGVYFCASSPLQGAAEAFFGQGTRLTVV.

V is TRBV11-3 and J is TRBJ2-2, with TRBD1 as a possible D gene (6 bases). The CDR3 contains 15 residues. Germline V CDR1 and CDR2: SGHNT, YENEEA. The V end was cut by 2 bases, the J end by 4 bases, with 11 bases between. For the CDR3, the DNA is TGTGCCAGCAGCTTAACAGGGATGGGCACCGGGGAGCTGTTTTTT. This sequence encodes CASSLTGMGTGELFF.

V usage is TRBV11-1 and J usage is TRBJ2-1, with D uncertain. The CDR3 is 12 residues long. Looked up from germline, CDR1 is SGHAT and CDR2 is FQDESV (reference sequence). V shed 5 bases and J shed 6 bases, with 8 bases lying between them. CDR3 nucleotides: TGTGCCAGCAGCCTCAACAGCAATGAGCAGTTCTTC. Amino acid sequence: CASSLNSNEQFF.

This clone has a single count. V gene TRBV7-2 combines with J gene TRBJ2-1; 10 bases fit TRBD2. CDR3 length equals 16 residues. The ends lost 0 bases at V and 7 bases at J; junction bases unmatched: 6. In germline, CDR1 is SGHTA, CDR2 FQGNSA. The CDR3 DNA is TGTGCCAGCAGCTTAGCCCAGCGGGGGGGCCGAAATGAGCAGTTCTTC. As protein: CASSLAQRGGRNEQFF. Drawing the rest from reference TRBV7-2 and TRBJ2-1, the complete variable domain is GAGVSQSPSNKVTEKGKDVELRCDPISGHTALYWYRQSLGQGLEFLIYFQGNSAPDKSGLPSDRFSAERTGGSVSTLTIQRTQQEDSAVYLCASSLAQRGGRNEQFFGPGTRLTVL.

The chain carries TRBV19 and TRBJ1-3; D is unclear. The germline V and J ends were trimmed by 7 bases and 2 bases, with 12 bases remaining between them. CDR1 is LNHDA, CDR2 SQIVND, per germline (reference sequence). The CDR3 length is 14 residues. The CDR3 nucleotides are TGTGCCAGTACCCCCAGGCCGGCTGGAAACACCATATATTTT. The encoded protein is CASTPRPAGNTIYF.

The table lists this clone with a count of one. The chain uses TRBV28 and TRBJ1-1; D possibly corresponds to TRBD1 (5 bases). CDR1 and CDR2 (germline): MDHEN, SYDVKM. The CDR3 sequence is 16 residues long. V was shortened by 6 bases and J by 0 bases, with 17 bases between the two germline ends. The chain's CDR3 is CASSSWGLTMNTEAFF. Here the CDR3 DNA reads TGTGCCAGCAGCTCATGGGGCTTAACGATGAACACTGAAGCTTTCTTT.

The CDR3 protein is CASSLQATTPYNEQFF. The CDR3 nucleotides read TGTGCCAGCAGCTTACAGGCGACTACACCATACAATGAGCAGTTCTTC. The chain couples TRBV7-3 to TRBJ2-1, with a weak D call TRBD2 (5 bases). V lost 2 bases, J lost 4 bases, and 15 bases lay in between. Germline-derived CDR1 and CDR2 are SGHTA and FQGTGA. The CDR3 has 16 amino acids. The variable domain in full, with the rest retrieved from reference TRBV7-3 and TRBJ2-1, is GAGVSQTPSNKVTEKGKYVELRCDPISGHTALYWYRQSLGQGPEFLIYFQGTGAADDSGLPNDRFFAVRPEGSVSTLKIQRTERGDSAVYLCASSLQATTPYNEQFFGPGTRLTVL.

This clone is judged medium-sized (0.01 to 0.1%). This chain uses TRBV7-9 with TRBJ2-7; a weak D match, TRBD2 (5 bases). Germline CDR1 reads SEHNR; CDR2 reads FQNEAQ (reference sequence). V lost 6 bases, J lost 1 base, and 16 bases lay in between. The CDR3 runs to 15 residues. The CDR3 here is CASSPSGYISYEQYF. Here the CDR3 DNA reads TGTGCCAGCAGTCCGAGCGGCTATATTTCCTACGAGCAGTACTTC.

The chain recombines TRBV2 with TRBJ1-6; unclear D gene. There are 15 residues in the CDR3. Trimming pared 0 bases from V and 10 bases from J, leaving 13 bases between. CDR1 is SNHLY, CDR2 FYNNEI, per germline. For the CDR3, the DNA is TGTGCCAGCAGTGAAGCGGGCCCAGAAGGCTCACCCCTCCACTTT. This sequence encodes CASSEAGPEGSPLHF.